Listed below are T cell receptor beta chains from one sample, sequenced in a study of CD8 T cells in Susac syndrome. TCRdb re-analysed the immunoSEQ multiplex PCR reads in MiXCR, keeping a single row per CDR3 protein. Here the sample spans some 200,000 distinct CDR3 sequences, roughly 96% being singletons. Sequenced sample: CD4+ T cells from PBMCs. These receptors came from a human donor with multiple sclerosis. Both conserved end residues are part of each CDR3. Each record gives: D gene, clone size, V gene, CDR3 protein. A D gene is named only where the DNA matches it firmly. Clone size is shown for a subset of rows, as once, few, many or a class of expanded clone.

-,-,TRBV5-6,CASSLVSTLAQYF
-,-,TRBV9,CASSAGTFQETQYF
TRBD1,-,TRBV29-1,CSVGWDRGFNEQFF
-,-,TRBV19,CASSMRGTVELEQFF
-,-,TRBV21-1,CASSKLTRASNQPQHF
-,-,TRBV5-6,CASSLEPTIAFF
-,-,TRBV30,CAWSVSNNQPQHF
-,-,TRBV24-1,CATSDPPYNEQFF
-,once,TRBV4-2,CASSQDLLALETQYF
-,-,TRBV20-1,CSARDRRRDYEQYF
TRBD2,-,TRBV29-1,CSVKTGAGTSVYF
-,once,TRBV28,CASSPPRQGPSTDTQYF
-,-,TRBV6-5,CASSYARRDRTPEAFF
-,-,TRBV12-3/TRBV12-4,CASSRTGIRNEQYF
-,-,TRBV24-1,CATSGGIVPDTQYF
TRBD1,-,TRBV14,CASSQPGTVKFF
-,-,TRBV30,CAWTGPGANVLTF
-,-,TRBV30,CAWSVRGQETQYF
-,-,TRBV20-1,CSASRTVEIGGYTF
TRBD1,-,TRBV25-1,CASSELGRTGPQPQHF